These T cell receptor beta chains were read from a single sample in a study of OX40 agonist ivuxolimab in advanced cancers. The protocol was immunoSEQ multiplex PCR, while the TCRdb copy is restricted to in-frame clones and leaves out a portion. Among about 95,000 clones listed, 70% to 90% were seen once. This sample comprised CD4+ or CD8+ T cells sorted from blood, obtained in a trial of the OX40 agonist ivuxolimab. Source of these receptors: an adult with an advanced solid tumor such as melanoma, head and neck, liver or kidney cancer. CDR3s include the opening cysteine and the closing phenylalanine or tryptophan. The D gene is left open where the match is weak. Expanded clones get a size class; other rows say once, few or many, or leave the size out.

>TRBV7-2|TRBJ2-7|-|TRBD2
TGTGCCAGCAGCTTAGTCCCTGCGGGAGGATCCTACGAGCAGTACTTC
CASSLVPAGGSYEQYF
>TRBV20-1|TRBJ2-5|-|-
TGCAGTGGCACTCTCCAAGAGACCCAGTACTTC
CSGTLQETQYF
>TRBV11-2|TRBJ2-1|once|-
TGTGCCAGCAGCTTAAGGGGACTTCGGGAGTACAATGAGCAGTTCTTC
CASSLRGLREYNEQFF
>TRBV6-6|TRBJ2-1|-|TRBD1
TGTGCCAGCAGTAGGACAGGGCCGAGCTCCTACAATGAGCAGTTCTTC
CASSRTGPSSYNEQFF
>TRBV28|TRBJ1-5|-|TRBD1
TGTGCCAGCAGTTTAGGAGTCGAGACAGGGGCAGGGCAGCCCCAGCATTTT
CASSLGVETGAGQPQHF
>TRBV5-5|TRBJ2-1|-|TRBD1
TGTGCCAGCAGCCTGGGACAGGGATTTATCCGGTTCTTC
CASSLGQGFIRFF
>TRBV5-4|TRBJ2-4|-|-
TGTGCCAGCAGCTTGGGGAGGGTGAACATTCAGTACTTC
CASSLGRVNIQYF
>TRBV14|TRBJ2-5|-|-
TGTGCCAGCAGCCCCGAAGGTCGAGAGACCCAGTACTTC
CASSPEGRETQYF
>TRBV6-6|TRBJ1-5|-|-
TGTGCCAGCAGTTACGCGGGGTTTAATCAGCCCCAGCATTTT
CASSYAGFNQPQHF
>TRBV5-1|TRBJ2-1|-|-
TGCGCCAGCAGCTTGGACAGGGCGACCAATGAGCAGTTCTTC
CASSLDRATNEQFF
>TRBV11-3|TRBJ2-7|-|-
TGTGCCAGCAGCTTAGGTCAAGGGACCCACTTCGACGAGCAGTACTTC
CASSLGQGTHFDEQYF
>TRBV27|TRBJ1-6|-|TRBD1
TGTGCCAGCAGAACGGGACAGGGGTGGTCACCCCTCCACTTT
CASRTGQGWSPLHF
>TRBV19|TRBJ2-1|-|-
TGTGCCAGTAGTCCCCCCGACTCGGGTGAGCAGTTCTTC
CASSPPDSGEQFF
>TRBV30|TRBJ2-1|-|-
TGTGCCTGGAGTATGTCGGATGAGCAGTTCTTC
CAWSMSDEQFF
>TRBV28|TRBJ2-7|-|-
TGTGCCAGCAGACCCCCCAGACACAACTACGAGCAGTACTTC
CASRPPRHNYEQYF
>TRBV11-2|TRBJ2-7|-|TRBD1
TGTGCCAGCAGCTTCGGGGGGACAGGGAAAACGCACGAGCAGTACTTC
CASSFGGTGKTHEQYF
>TRBV28|TRBJ1-3|-|-
TGTGCCAGCAGTTTGGCAGAGGCCTCTGGAAACACCATATATTTT
CASSLAEASGNTIYF
>TRBV30|TRBJ1-2|once|-
TGTGCCTGGAGTGTACCGGGGCCCAACTATGGCTACACCTTC
CAWSVPGPNYGYTF
>TRBV5-4|TRBJ1-4|-|-
TGTGCCAGCAGCTTGGATTCCGGGCCAAATGAAAAACTGTTTTTT
CASSLDSGPNEKLFF
>TRBV10-2|TRBJ1-3|-|-
TGCGCCAGCGCCCAGGGATCTTCTGGAAACACCATATATTTT
CASAQGSSGNTIYF
>TRBV7-9|TRBJ1-5|-|TRBD1
TGTGCCAGCGGACAGGACAATCAGCCCCAGCATTTT
CASGQDNQPQHF
>TRBV28|TRBJ2-3|-|TRBD1
TGTGCCAGCAGTTTACGGGGACAGGGTGCTAGCACAGATACGCAGTATTTT
CASSLRGQGASTDTQYF
>TRBV28|TRBJ1-2|-|-
TGTGCCAGCAGGGGGAAGGGGGGCTATGGCTACACCTTC
CASRGKGGYGYTF
>TRBV13|TRBJ1-2|many|-
TGTGCCAGCACCCCAGAGGGAAACAACTATGGCTACACCTTC
CASTPEGNNYGYTF
>TRBV7-9|TRBJ2-7|-|-
TGTGCCAGCAGGGCCGACACTGCCTACGAGCAGTACTTC
CASRADTAYEQYF
>TRBV11-3|TRBJ2-2|-|-
TGTGCCAGCAGCCCCGCCGCGGGTTCCGGGGAGCTGTTTTTT
CASSPAAGSGELFF
>TRBV5-5|TRBJ2-7|-|-
TGTGCCAGCAGCTTCGACCTCTCGGACAGCTACGAGCAGTACTTC
CASSFDLSDSYEQYF
>TRBV13|TRBJ2-7|few|TRBD1
TGTGCCAGCAGCCGGACAGGGGGCTACGAGCAGTACTTC
CASSRTGGYEQYF
>TRBV2|TRBJ2-4|few|TRBD1
TGTGCCAGCAGACGACAGGGTGAGACCAAAAACATTCAGTACTTC
CASRRQGETKNIQYF
>TRBV10-3|TRBJ2-7|-|-
TGTGCCATCAGTCGTAGCGGCGCGGAGCAGTACTTC
CAISRSGAEQYF
>TRBV5-1|TRBJ2-1|once|TRBD2
TGCGCCAGCAGCTTGGATGCGGGAGTGGGCAATGAGCAGTTCTTC
CASSLDAGVGNEQFF
>TRBV5-1|TRBJ2-2|-|TRBD1
TGCGCCAGCAGCGCCTACCCACAGGGGGAGAACACCGGGGAGCTGTTTTTT
CASSAYPQGENTGELFF
>TRBV5-4|TRBJ2-7|few|-
TGTGCCAGCAGCGGGGGGTCAGGCTCCTACGAGCAGTACTTC
CASSGGSGSYEQYF
>TRBV2|TRBJ2-2|once|-
TGTGCCAGCAGTGGGCGGGCTGAAATTAACACCGGGGAGCTGTTTTTT
CASSGRAEINTGELFF
>TRBV12-5|TRBJ2-5|-|TRBD1
TGTGCTAGTGGTTTGGTAAGGGACAGTCAAGAGACCCAGTACTTC
CASGLVRDSQETQYF
>TRBV4-1|TRBJ2-7|-|TRBD1
TGCGCCAGCAGCGTGGGACAGGGCCTCTCCTACGAGCAGTACTTC
CASSVGQGLSYEQYF
>TRBV11-2|TRBJ2-7|-|-
TGTGCCAGCAGCAAGGACGGAACCAGCTCCTACGAGCAGTACTTC
CASSKDGTSSYEQYF
>TRBV15|TRBJ2-7|once|-
TGTGCCACCAGCCCCAGGGGCGGGAGATCCTACGAGCAGTACTTC
CATSPRGGRSYEQYF
>TRBV4-2|TRBJ1-5|-|TRBD1
TGTGCCAGCAGCCAGTACAGGGGTAATCAGCCCCAGCATTTT
CASSQYRGNQPQHF
>TRBV19|TRBJ2-7|-|-
TGTGCCAGTAGTAAGGGTACACCTAGCGAGCAGTACTTC
CASSKGTPSEQYF
>TRBV28|TRBJ2-1|-|-
TGTGCCAGCAGTTTGGATAGACACAATGAGCAGTTCTTC
CASSLDRHNEQFF
>TRBV28|TRBJ2-3|-|-
TGTGCCAGCAGACCTGCCCCGAGGGGGGCGGTTGATACGCAGTATTTT
CASRPAPRGAVDTQYF
>TRBV19|TRBJ2-1|-|TRBD2
TGTGCCAGTAGTATAGATTCTGGCGGGGGGTCCTACAATGAGCAGTTCTTC
CASSIDSGGGSYNEQFF
>TRBV30|TRBJ1-4|-|TRBD1
TGTGCCTCCGGTCCGGGACAGGGTTACGAAAAACTGTTTTTT
CASGPGQGYEKLFF
>TRBV29-1|TRBJ2-1|-|TRBD2
TGCAGCGTTCGTGTGCCTAGCGGCCTTTACAATGAGCAGTTCTTC
CSVRVPSGLYNEQFF
>TRBV7-2|TRBJ2-2|-|TRBD1
TGTGCCAGCAGCTTGCGGCCAGGGGGAACCGGGGAGCTGTTTTTT
CASSLRPGGTGELFF
>TRBV7-2|TRBJ1-3|once|-
TGTGCCAGCAGCTTAAAGGCATCAGGAAACACCATATATTTT
CASSLKASGNTIYF
>TRBV28|TRBJ2-5|-|-
TGTGCCAGCAGCCGGCAGGCCCGTCGAGAGACCCAGTACTTC
CASSRQARRETQYF
>TRBV7-9|TRBJ2-6|-|TRBD1
TGTGCCAGCAGCTCGGGACAGCTAGAAATCTTCTCTGGGGCCAACGTCCTGACTTTC
CASSSGQLEIFSGANVLTF
>TRBV6-5|TRBJ2-7|-|-
TGTGCCAGCAGTTATAGGGCGGATTGGCGCTACGAGCAGTACTTC
CASSYRADWRYEQYF
>TRBV11-3|TRBJ1-4|-|-
TGTGCCAGCAGCTTAGGGCGGGGTGGAAAACTGTTTTTT
CASSLGRGGKLFF
>TRBV5-6|TRBJ2-7|-|TRBD1
TGTGCCAGCAGCTTTGGGACAGGGGCCTACGAGCAGTACTTC
CASSFGTGAYEQYF
>TRBV5-4|TRBJ1-1|-|-
TGTGCCAGCAGCCCCGACCTGAACACTGAAGCTTTCTTT
CASSPDLNTEAFF
>TRBV7-9|TRBJ2-1|once|-
TGTGCCAGCTGCTCCGGGGATGAGCAGTTCTTC
CASCSGDEQFF
>TRBV5-6|TRBJ1-2|-|-
TGTGCCAGCAGTCTCGGGACAAGTCTTCGCTACACCTTC
CASSLGTSLRYTF
>TRBV11-2|TRBJ2-3|-|-
TGTGCCAGCAGCTTAGCTTACGGCGGAGCCACAGATACGCAGTATTTT
CASSLAYGGATDTQYF
>TRBV4-1|TRBJ2-7|-|-
TGCGCCAGCAGCCCCGCCGGGGGACGGACCTACGAGCAGTACTTC
CASSPAGGRTYEQYF
>TRBV7-2|TRBJ2-3|-|TRBD2
TGTGCCAGCACCCTGGGACTGGCGGGAGGAGATACGCAGTATTTT
CASTLGLAGGDTQYF
>TRBV28|TRBJ1-1|-|TRBD1
TGTGCCAGCAGTTTACCACAGGGGTGGACTGAAGCTTTCTTT
CASSLPQGWTEAFF
>TRBV4-1|TRBJ2-2|-|-
TGCGCCAGCAGCCAATTAATGGTAGGGGCGACCGGGGAGCTGTTTTTT
CASSQLMVGATGELFF